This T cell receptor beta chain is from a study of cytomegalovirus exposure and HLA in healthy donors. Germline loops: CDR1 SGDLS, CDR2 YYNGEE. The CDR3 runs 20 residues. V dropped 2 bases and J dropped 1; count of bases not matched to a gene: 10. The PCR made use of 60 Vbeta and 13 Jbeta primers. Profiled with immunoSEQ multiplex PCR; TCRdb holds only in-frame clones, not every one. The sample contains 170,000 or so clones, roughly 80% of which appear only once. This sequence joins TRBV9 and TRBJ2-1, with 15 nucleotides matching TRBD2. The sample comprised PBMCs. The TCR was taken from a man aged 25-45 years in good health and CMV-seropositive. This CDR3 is CASSVGLAGGYLSSYNEQFF. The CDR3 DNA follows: TGTGCCAGCAGCGTCGGACTAGCGGGGGGGTACCTAAGTTCCTACAATGAGCAGTTCTTC.